The clone carrying this TCR beta chain was observed a handful of times. The antigen is not known. This sample stems from a study of blood T cells in healthy people across ages. Using a J-beta primer mix together with a sample-barcoded 5' primer, a second PCR was run for about 7 to 12 cycles. TCRdb re-called the 5' RACE reads with MiXCR, one entry per CDR3 protein. Of 1.5 million to 2 million distinct CDR3 sequences listed, roughly 49% were seen once; the top ten hold approximately 2%. Points from the study as a whole: Whereas aged donors had fewer naive CD4+ cells, long-lived donors had more of them and higher diversity.

This TCR was recovered from a woman aged 40-49 years in good health. Material for sequencing was blood.

CDR3 sequence reads: CSAKGTTNYGYTF. For the CDR3, the DNA is TGCAGTGCTAAGGGAACAACTAACTATGGCTACACCTTC. The rearrangement joins TRBV20-1 to TRBJ1-2; D unclear. Germline V gene data show CDR1 as DFQATT and CDR2 as SNEGSKA (reference sequence). The V and J ends lost 4 bases and 0 bases respectively, with 9 bases between them. CDR3 length equals 13 residues.